The T cell receptor (beta chain) under discussion was sequenced for a study of the immune and genomic landscape of osteosarcoma. Study-level results: Productive clonality stayed low overall, though C3 exceeded C1. Average productive clonality was roughly 0.09, with a maximum of 0.3.

The assay was immunoSEQ multiplex PCR, and TCRdb's table has in-frame clones only and misses some. The sample lists about 1,500 clones, 55% to 70% occurring once. This clone came up a few times. What it binds is unknown. Material for sequencing was metastatic tumor tissue from the lung. The sequence was collected from a boy between 10 and 17 years old with osteosarcoma.

The DNA for the CDR3 is TGTGCCAGCAGCTTGATGAGAGGGCCAGATACGCAGTATTTT. The encoded protein is CASSLMRGPDTQYF. The V and J genes are TRBV5-6 and TRBJ2-3; D perhaps matches TRBD2 (5 bases). The CDR3 totals 14 residues. Between the trimmed V and J ends, which lost 1 base and 4 bases, there was a span of 10 bases. Germline CDR1 reads SGHDT; CDR2 reads YYEEEE.